The rows below give T cell receptor beta chains drawn from one sample of a study of molecular identifiers for immune sequencing clone quantification. TCRdb analysed the PCR reads with MiXCR anew, one entry per CDR3 protein. Among about 640,000 distinct CDR3 sequences, approximately 20% were seen once, and the ten largest hold around 0.9%. The sample consisted of naive CD8+ T cells from blood, with Jurkat cell RNA spiked in. Receptor source: a human donor in good health. Some libraries in this study had Jurkat cell RNA spiked in. Each CDR3 is given with its conserved first and last residue. Each record gives: J gene, clone size, V gene, D gene, CDR3 DNA, CDR3 protein. A D gene is named only where the DNA matches it firmly. Size is stated for part of the rows, as once, few or many counts, or as a class when the clone is expanded.

j_call: TRBJ2-3; clone_size: many; v_call: TRBV12-3/TRBV12-4; d_call: TRBD2; cdr3_nt: TGTGCCAGCAGCCCAGGGACTAGCGGGAGTATCTTCACAGATACGCAGTATTTT; cdr3_aa: CASSPGTSGSIFTDTQYF
j_call: TRBJ2-7; clone_size: few; v_call: TRBV7-3; d_call: TRBD2; cdr3_nt: TGTGCCAGCGCCAGCGGGGGGGAGCAGTACTTC; cdr3_aa: CASASGGEQYF
j_call: TRBJ1-1; clone_size: once; v_call: TRBV4-3; d_call: NA; cdr3_nt: TGCGCCAGCAGCCAAAATCACTGGGTTTCTGAAGCTTTCTTT; cdr3_aa: CASSQNHWVSEAFF
j_call: TRBJ2-2; clone_size: few; v_call: TRBV4-1; d_call: NA; cdr3_nt: TGCGCCAGCAGTCAAAGGTCCCAGACCTTTTCCCCCCACGGGGAGCTGTTTTTT; cdr3_aa: CASSQRSQTFSPHGELFF
j_call: TRBJ2-1; clone_size: NA; v_call: TRBV28; d_call: TRBD1; cdr3_nt: TGTGCCAGCAGCCATAGGGGGCGGGACAATGAGCAGTTCTTC; cdr3_aa: CASSHRGRDNEQFF
j_call: TRBJ2-1; clone_size: many; v_call: TRBV20-1; d_call: NA; cdr3_nt: TGCAGTGCTAGGGAGGACGGTATCTCCTACAATGAGCAGTTCTTC; cdr3_aa: CSAREDGISYNEQFF
j_call: TRBJ2-1; clone_size: many; v_call: TRBV29-1; d_call: TRBD1; cdr3_nt: TGCAGCTACTGGACAGGGAAGGGCGAGCAGTTCTTC; cdr3_aa: CSYWTGKGEQFF
j_call: TRBJ2-3; clone_size: many; v_call: TRBV7-9; d_call: TRBD2; cdr3_nt: TGTGCCAGCAGCTCCGCGGGCGGGAGTGGGGTCGCAGATACGCAGTATTTT; cdr3_aa: CASSSAGGSGVADTQYF
j_call: TRBJ1-1; clone_size: many; v_call: TRBV7-8; d_call: NA; cdr3_nt: TGTGCCAGCAGCTCTCACCCGACAGTCACTGAAGCTTTCTTT; cdr3_aa: CASSSHPTVTEAFF
j_call: TRBJ1-4; clone_size: NA; v_call: TRBV27; d_call: NA; cdr3_nt: TGTGCCAGCAGTCCGACAGGCCCTGGGGAAAAACTGGTTTTT; cdr3_aa: CASSPTGPGEKLVF
j_call: TRBJ2-7; clone_size: NA; v_call: TRBV30; d_call: NA; cdr3_nt: TGTGCCTGGAGTGTACTACAGGGTAATGAGCAGTACTTC; cdr3_aa: CAWSVLQGNEQYF
j_call: TRBJ2-3; clone_size: many; v_call: TRBV27; d_call: NA; cdr3_nt: TGTGCCACTACGGACCCGAATACGCAGTATTTT; cdr3_aa: CATTDPNTQYF
j_call: TRBJ2-7; clone_size: NA; v_call: TRBV4-3; d_call: NA; cdr3_nt: TGCGCCGGCAGCCAAGGGGGTTACGAGCAGTACTTC; cdr3_aa: CAGSQGGYEQYF
j_call: TRBJ2-5; clone_size: many; v_call: TRBV6-6; d_call: NA; cdr3_nt: TGTGCCAGCAGTTACTCGAACGCCAGGGCCCAAGAGACCCAGTACTTC; cdr3_aa: CASSYSNARAQETQYF
j_call: TRBJ2-4; clone_size: many; v_call: TRBV7-9; d_call: NA; cdr3_nt: TGTGCCAGCAGCTCAAGCCGTGAGGGCGACTTAGCCAAAAACATTCAGTACTTC; cdr3_aa: CASSSSREGDLAKNIQYF
j_call: TRBJ1-1; clone_size: many; v_call: TRBV10-3; d_call: TRBD1; cdr3_nt: TGTGCCATCAGTGAGCCGGGACAGGGAAAGACTGAAGCTTTCTTT; cdr3_aa: CAISEPGQGKTEAFF
j_call: TRBJ1-4; clone_size: NA; v_call: TRBV14; d_call: TRBD1; cdr3_nt: TGTGCCAGCAGCCAAGCAGGGGGAGCTAATGAAAAACTGTTTTTT; cdr3_aa: CASSQAGGANEKLFF
j_call: TRBJ2-7; clone_size: NA; v_call: TRBV6-1; d_call: TRBD1; cdr3_nt: TGTGCCAGTAGCCACAGGGGAACCTACGAGCAGTACTTC; cdr3_aa: CASSHRGTYEQYF
j_call: TRBJ2-1; clone_size: NA; v_call: TRBV11-2; d_call: NA; cdr3_nt: TGTGCCAGCAGCTTAGAAGTAGGTCTTGAGCAGTTCTTC; cdr3_aa: CASSLEVGLEQFF
j_call: TRBJ2-7; clone_size: many; v_call: TRBV30; d_call: NA; cdr3_nt: TGTGCCTGGAGCCAGGTCTCCTACGAGCAGTACTTC; cdr3_aa: CAWSQVSYEQYF
j_call: TRBJ2-5; clone_size: NA; v_call: TRBV27; d_call: NA; cdr3_nt: TGTGCCAGCAGTTTATCTATCTCGTATGATCTTGTCTTC; cdr3_aa: CASSLSISYDLVF
j_call: TRBJ2-3; clone_size: many; v_call: TRBV3-1; d_call: NA; cdr3_nt: TGTGCCAGCAGCCCCCGTCGCGGGGGCCGGGATACGCAGTATTTT; cdr3_aa: CASSPRRGGRDTQYF
j_call: TRBJ2-2; clone_size: many; v_call: TRBV6-2/TRBV6-3; d_call: NA; cdr3_nt: TGTGCCAGCAGTTACACAAAAAACACCGGGGAGCTGTTTTTT; cdr3_aa: CASSYTKNTGELFF
j_call: TRBJ1-1; clone_size: many; v_call: TRBV12-3/TRBV12-4; d_call: NA; cdr3_nt: TGTGCCAGCAGTATGAGGGGGACTGAAGCTTTCTTT; cdr3_aa: CASSMRGTEAFF
j_call: TRBJ2-3; clone_size: many; v_call: TRBV14; d_call: NA; cdr3_nt: TGTGCCAGCAGCCCTAATTGGGGAGATACGCAGTATTTT; cdr3_aa: CASSPNWGDTQYF
j_call: TRBJ1-5; clone_size: many; v_call: TRBV20-1; d_call: TRBD1; cdr3_nt: TGCAGTGCGAAATTGACAGGGTGGAGAGTACAGGAGGGACAAGATGAGCCCCAGCATTTT; cdr3_aa: CSAKLTGWRVQEGQDEPQHF
j_call: TRBJ1-4; clone_size: NA; v_call: TRBV7-9; d_call: NA; cdr3_nt: TGTGCCAGCAGCTTAGATAGGATAACGGAGAGGGCTAATGAAAAACTGTTTTTT; cdr3_aa: CASSLDRITERANEKLFF
j_call: TRBJ2-7; clone_size: many; v_call: TRBV28; d_call: NA; cdr3_nt: TGTGCCAGCAGTTCCCAAGACTATGCCGGGGTCGAGCAGTACTTC; cdr3_aa: CASSSQDYAGVEQYF